Below, one T cell receptor beta chain is given with its context. The table lists this clone with a few counts. What this receptor recognizes is not known. No base quality values were provided; no much bigger clone lies one nucleotide off. This sample is drawn from a study of PD-1 blockade in mismatch repair-deficient tumors (dated by TCRdb to the late 2010s). Looking at the study overall: Between September 2013 and late 2016, approximately 90 consecutive patients with 11 to 12 mismatch repair-deficient cancer types, all previously treated and progressing, were enrolled in the trial. Deep sequencing of TCR CDR3 regions was used to track tumor-associated T cell clones in peripheral blood of patients responding to PD-1 blockade.

Preparation of the library involved the immunoSEQ multiplex PCR assay. Here the immuneACCESS table is served through TCRdb, limited to in-frame sequences with V and J called. Missing clones are a known gap in these copies; in checked studies unresolved V genes cover under half, and the rest lacks a known reason. The sample profile shows 14,000 or so clones; 70% to 85% of them were found once. The ten largest clonotypes hold around 1.8% of the sample. Mismatch repair deficiency was established in every enrolled patient by polymerase chain reaction or immunohistochemistry. A few patients who responded to pembrolizumab therapy underwent TCR sequencing. Pembrolizumab PD-1 blockade was prospectively tested in advanced mismatch repair-deficient cancers, regardless of tissue of origin, in the phase II trial. Peripheral blood T cell samples were collected serially, before PD-1 blockade began and at several time points afterward. Blood sampling times were reported as weeks after the first pembrolizumab dose.

Results the study describes overall, beyond this receptor: Clones residing in the tumor, which were often undetectable in blood before treatment, expanded quickly after pembrolizumab and then contracted, generally before radiologic responses.

The CDR3 runs 17 amino acids, cysteine and phenylalanine included. The only DNA kept is the CDR3, 51 bases in frame from the first base. CDR1 and CDR2 are read off the germline V gene as SGHRS and YFSETQ. Trimming removed 4 bases from V and 1 base from J; the gene matches leave 8 bases unexplained. Sequenced here: PBMCs, sampled approximately 14 weeks after starting pembrolizumab. The origin of this receptor is an adult with mismatch repair-deficient cancer. The rearranged segments are TRBV5-1 and TRBJ2-7; 13 bases in the middle match TRBD2. CDR3 protein: CASSPGPLAGGSYEQYF. The DNA sequence is given as TGCGCCAGCAGCCCCGGACCACTAGCGGGAGGGTCCTACGAGCAGTACTTC.